This T cell receptor (beta chain) derives from a study of cytomegalovirus exposure and HLA in healthy donors. Findings and limits, study-wide: Generally TCR sequences proved uncommon, though certain public TCRs appeared in numerous donors. Confirmation was obtained in vitro that a few CMV-associated chains are specific for CMV antigens. The authors enumerated under 200 TCR beta chains as linked to cytomegalovirus.

Germline V gene sequence: CDR1 SQVTM, CDR2 ANQGSEA. V was clipped by 1 base and J by 1 base, with 7 bases between them. The CDR3 totals 13 residues. About this clone: Antigen specificity is unknown.

Sequenced by immunoSEQ multiplex PCR; TCRdb stores in-frame clones only, minus some. Of about 270,000 clones listed, 70% to 90% are singletons. Sequenced: PBMCs. This TCR was recovered from a woman under 30 in good health and CMV-seronegative. The chain recombines TRBV29-1 with TRBJ1-1; the D is unclear. CDR3 sequence (DNA): TGCAGCGTTGAAGGGCCGGGGAACACTGAAGCTTTCTTT. This sequence encodes CSVEGPGNTEAFF.